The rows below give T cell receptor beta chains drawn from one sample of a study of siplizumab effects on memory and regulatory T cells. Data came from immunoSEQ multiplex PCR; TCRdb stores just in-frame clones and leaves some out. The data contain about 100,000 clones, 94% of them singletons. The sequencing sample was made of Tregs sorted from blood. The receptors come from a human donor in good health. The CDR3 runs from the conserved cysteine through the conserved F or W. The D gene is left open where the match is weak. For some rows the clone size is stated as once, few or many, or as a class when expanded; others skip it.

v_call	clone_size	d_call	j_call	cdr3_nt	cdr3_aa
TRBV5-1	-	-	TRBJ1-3	TGCGCCAGCAGCTTGGGCGGTGCCAGCTCTGGAAACACCATATATTTT	CASSLGGASSGNTIYF
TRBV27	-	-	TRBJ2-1	TGTGCCAGCAGTTTATCTGCCGGGGCATACTACAATGAGCAGTTCTTC	CASSLSAGAYYNEQFF
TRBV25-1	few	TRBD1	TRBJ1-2	TGTGCCAGCAGTGCCCAGGACAGGGGACTGGGCGGCTACACCTTC	CASSAQDRGLGGYTF
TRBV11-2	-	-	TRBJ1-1	TGTGCCAGCAGCCCCATTACTGAAGCTTTCTTT	CASSPITEAFF
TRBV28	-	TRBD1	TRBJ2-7	TGTGCCAGCAGTCCCCGTTTGGGCAGGACAGGGCGGTACGAGCAGTACTTC	CASSPRLGRTGRYEQYF
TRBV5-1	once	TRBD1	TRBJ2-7	TGCGCCAGCAGAACCACCGGGACAGGGGGAATCGGCGAGCAGTACTTC	CASRTTGTGGIGEQYF
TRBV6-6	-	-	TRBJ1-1	TGTGCCAGCAGTTACGGACCTCAGGGGACTGAAGCTTTCTTT	CASSYGPQGTEAFF
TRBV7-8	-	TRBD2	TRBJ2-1	TGTGCCAGCAGCTTGTCTAGCGGGAGCAATGAGCAGTTCTTC	CASSLSSGSNEQFF
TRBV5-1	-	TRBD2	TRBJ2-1	TGCGCCAGCAGCTCCTGGACTAGCGGGAGTGGGACCTACAATGAGCAGTTCTTC	CASSSWTSGSGTYNEQFF
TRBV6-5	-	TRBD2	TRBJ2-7	TGTGCCAGCAGCCACGGGGCTAGCGGGAGATACGAGCAGTACTTC	CASSHGASGRYEQYF
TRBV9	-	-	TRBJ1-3	TGTGCCAGCAGCGTAGGGGTAGGGGACTCTGGAAACACCATATATTTT	CASSVGVGDSGNTIYF
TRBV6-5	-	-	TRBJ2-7	TGTGCCAGCAGTAGGAGCACAGGGTACGAGCAGTACTTC	CASSRSTGYEQYF
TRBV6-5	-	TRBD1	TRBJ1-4	TGTGCCAGCAGACTTGACAGGGTGACTGAAAAACTGTTTTTT	CASRLDRVTEKLFF
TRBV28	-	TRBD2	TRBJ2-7	TGTGCCAGCAGTTCTGATGCTAGCGGGAGGCCCCGTTGGGAAGAGCAGTACTTC	CASSSDASGRPRWEEQYF
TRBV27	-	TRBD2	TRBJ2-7	TGTGCCAGCAGACCTAGCGGGAGGTACGAGCAGTACTTC	CASRPSGRYEQYF
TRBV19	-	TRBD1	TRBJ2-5	TGTGCCAGTAGTACCACAGGGGAAGAGACCCAGTACTTC	CASSTTGEETQYF
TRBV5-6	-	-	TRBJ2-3	TGTGCCAGCGCGAAAGGACCTGGGATTGATACGCAGTATTTT	CASAKGPGIDTQYF
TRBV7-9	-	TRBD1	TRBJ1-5	TGTGCCAGTGACAGGGGCGGTCAGCCCCAGCATTTT	CASDRGGQPQHF
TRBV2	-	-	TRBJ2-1	TGTGCCAGCAGTGAAGTAGGTGGGCCTGTCTGGCAGTTCTTC	CASSEVGGPVWQFF
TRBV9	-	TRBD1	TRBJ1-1	TGTGCCAGCAGCGCCTGGGACAGAGGCCCTATGAACACTGAAGCTTTCTTT	CASSAWDRGPMNTEAFF
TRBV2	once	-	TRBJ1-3	TGTGCCAGCAGCGCCCTAGTCCTCTCTGGAAACACCATATATTTT	CASSALVLSGNTIYF
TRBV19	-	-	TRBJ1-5	TGTGCCAGTAGTATAGATGGGGCCGGCGATCAGCCCCAGCATTTT	CASSIDGAGDQPQHF
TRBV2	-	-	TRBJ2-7	TGTGCCAGCAGGGTAGGATACGAGCAGTACTTC	CASRVGYEQYF
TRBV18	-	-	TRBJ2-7	TGTGCCAGCTCACCACCGGGCAGGGGCTACGAGCAGTACTTC	CASSPPGRGYEQYF
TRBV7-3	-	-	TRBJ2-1	TGTGCCAGCAGCCCTGACGTCTCCTACAATGAGCAGTTCTTC	CASSPDVSYNEQFF
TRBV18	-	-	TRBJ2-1	TGTGCCAGCTCAGAGCGGGCCTCCTACAATGAGCAGTTCTTC	CASSERASYNEQFF
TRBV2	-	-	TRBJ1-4	TGTGCCAGCACAGGGGATAACACTAATGAAAAACTGTTTTTT	CASTGDNTNEKLFF
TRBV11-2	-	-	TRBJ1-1	TGTGCCAGCAGCCCAATCAGGGGCCGCGGCTTTGAAGCTTTCTTT	CASSPIRGRGFEAFF
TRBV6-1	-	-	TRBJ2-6	TGTGCCAGCAGTGAAGTTCTAGCCGGGGCCAACGTCCTGACTTTC	CASSEVLAGANVLTF
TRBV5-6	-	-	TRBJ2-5	TGTGCCAGCAGCGAGATCCGCTTTGGAGTCGGTATACCAGAGGAGACCCAGTACTTC	CASSEIRFGVGIPEETQYF
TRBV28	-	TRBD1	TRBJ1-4	TGTGCCAGCAGGACAGGGAAAGAAAAACTGTTTTTT	CASRTGKEKLFF
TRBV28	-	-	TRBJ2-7	TGTGCCAGCAGTTGGGTCAGGGTCCACGAGCAGTACTTC	CASSWVRVHEQYF
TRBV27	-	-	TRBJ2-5	TGTGCCAGCAGTTTGGTTGGAGAGACCCAGTACTTC	CASSLVGETQYF
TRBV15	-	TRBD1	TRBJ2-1	TGTGCCACCAGCAGAGATATGGACAGGTTATACAATGAGCAGTTCTTC	CATSRDMDRLYNEQFF
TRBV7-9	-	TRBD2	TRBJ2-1	TGTGCCAGCAGCTTAGTGCTAGCGGGGGATGAGCAGTTCTTC	CASSLVLAGDEQFF
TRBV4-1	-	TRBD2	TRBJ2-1	TGCGCCAGCAGCCAAGTCCCCACTAGCGGGAGGTACAATGAGCAGTTCTTC	CASSQVPTSGRYNEQFF
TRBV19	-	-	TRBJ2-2	TGTGCCAGTAGTCCCAGGAGAACGGGGCGCCCCGGGGAGCTGTTTTTT	CASSPRRTGRPGELFF
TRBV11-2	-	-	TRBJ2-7	TGTGCCAGCAGCTACTCCGGGATCCTCTACGAGCAGTACTTC	CASSYSGILYEQYF
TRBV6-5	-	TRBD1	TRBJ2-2	TGTGCCAGCAGGTTCGGGACAGTAAACACCGGGGAGCTGTTTTTT	CASRFGTVNTGELFF
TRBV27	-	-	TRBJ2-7	TGTGCCAGCAGCCGGTTGTATGCTGGGGAGCAGTACTTC	CASSRLYAGEQYF
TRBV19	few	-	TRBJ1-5	TGTGCCAGTAGCCCTGAGGGCAATCAGCCCCAGCATTTT	CASSPEGNQPQHF
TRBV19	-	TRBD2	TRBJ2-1	TGTGCCAGTAGTCTAGCGGGAGGTAGCAATGAGCAGTTCTTC	CASSLAGGSNEQFF
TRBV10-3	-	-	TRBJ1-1	TGTGCCATCAAAAAAGGGACGAACACTGAAGCTTTCTTT	CAIKKGTNTEAFF
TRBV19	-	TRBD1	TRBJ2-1	TGTGCCAGTAGTTCCCGGGACAGGGGCTACAATGAGCAGTTCTTC	CASSSRDRGYNEQFF
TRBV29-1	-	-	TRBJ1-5	TGCAGCGGCGGGAACGGTAGTCAGCCCCAGCATTTT	CSGGNGSQPQHF
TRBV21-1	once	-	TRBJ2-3	TGTGCCAGCAGCAAAAATCGGGGGGAGAAGCTTCCGCCCACAGATACGCAGTATTTT	CASSKNRGEKLPPTDTQYF